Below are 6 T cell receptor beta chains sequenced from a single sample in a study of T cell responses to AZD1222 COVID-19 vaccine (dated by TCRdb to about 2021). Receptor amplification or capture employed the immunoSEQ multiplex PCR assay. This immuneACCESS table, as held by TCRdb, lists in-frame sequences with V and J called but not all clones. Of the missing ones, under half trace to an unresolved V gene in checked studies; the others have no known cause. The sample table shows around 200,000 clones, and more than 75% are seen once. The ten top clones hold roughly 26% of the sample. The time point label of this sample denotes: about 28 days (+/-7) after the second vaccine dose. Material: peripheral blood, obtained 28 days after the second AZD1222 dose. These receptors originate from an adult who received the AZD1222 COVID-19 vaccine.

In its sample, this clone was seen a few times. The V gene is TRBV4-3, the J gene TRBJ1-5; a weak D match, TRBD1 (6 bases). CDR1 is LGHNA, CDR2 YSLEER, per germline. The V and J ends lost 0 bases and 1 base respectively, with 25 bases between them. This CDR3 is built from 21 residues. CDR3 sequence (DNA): TGCGCCAGCAGCCAAGATATAACCGCGGGACACCCGAAGTGGAGCAATCAGCCCCAGCATTTT. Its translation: CASSQDITAGHPKWSNQPQHF.

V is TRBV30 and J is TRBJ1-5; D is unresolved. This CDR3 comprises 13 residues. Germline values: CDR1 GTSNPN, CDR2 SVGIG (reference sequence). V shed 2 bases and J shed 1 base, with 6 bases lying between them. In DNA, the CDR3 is TGTGCCTGGAGTATTACCAGCAATCAGCCCCAGCATTTT. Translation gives CAWSITSNQPQHF.

The CDR3 DNA reads as TGTGCCAGCAGTGACTACACAGGGATCTCTGGAAACACCATATATTTT. It codes for CASSDYTGISGNTIYF. The chain joins TRBV6-1 to TRBJ1-3, with D maybe TRBD1 (6 bases). This CDR3 contains 16 residues. Germline V CDR1 and CDR2: MNHNS, SASEGT. Trimming took 3 bases from V and 0 from J, leaving 12 bases between them.

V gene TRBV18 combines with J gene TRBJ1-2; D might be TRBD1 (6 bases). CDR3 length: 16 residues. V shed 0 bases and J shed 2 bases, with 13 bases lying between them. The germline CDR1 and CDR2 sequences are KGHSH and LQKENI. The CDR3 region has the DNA TGTGCCAGCTCACCACCTTTGGGGGCGGGAAACTATGGCTACACCTTC. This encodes CASSPPLGAGNYGYTF. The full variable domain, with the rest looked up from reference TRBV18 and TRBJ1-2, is NAGVMQNPRHLVRRRGQEARLRCSPMKGHSHVYWYRQLPEEGLKFMVYLQKENIIDESGMPKERFSAEFPKEGPSILRIQQVVRGDSAAYFCASSPPLGAGNYGYTFGSGTRLTVV.

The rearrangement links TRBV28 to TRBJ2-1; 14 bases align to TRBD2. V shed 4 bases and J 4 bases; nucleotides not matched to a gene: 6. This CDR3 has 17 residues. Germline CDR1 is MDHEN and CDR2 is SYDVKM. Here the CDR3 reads CASSSGTSGRKYNEQFF. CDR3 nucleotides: TGTGCCAGCAGTTCTGGGACTAGCGGGAGAAAGTACAATGAGCAGTTCTTC.

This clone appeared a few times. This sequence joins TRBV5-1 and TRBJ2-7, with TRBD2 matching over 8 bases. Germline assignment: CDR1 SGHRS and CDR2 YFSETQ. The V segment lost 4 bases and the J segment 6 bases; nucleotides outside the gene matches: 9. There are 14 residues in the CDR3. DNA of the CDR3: TGCGCCAGCAGCCAAGCGGGAGAGGTAGGCGAGCAGTACTTC. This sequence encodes CASSQAGEVGEQYF.